This T cell receptor (beta chain) was retrieved from a study of shared clonotypes between healthy human individuals. The wider study: The cohort comprised a couple of women and a few men. Their ages spanned 18 to 49 years.

The study's findings and limits: Some clonotypes were shared by all four sorted-subset donors, while others were not shared. The non-shared ones had lower generation probabilities than the shared ones. Around 5% of naive CD4 clonotypes were shared across a handful of donors. There were few donors, and this limited the genetic and exposure-history diversity represented.

As to this clone: The antigen remains unidentified.

CD45RO-negative CD8 cells positively selected for CCR7 made up the naive population, which excluded terminally differentiated effector memory CD45RA+ cells. This table comes from immunoSEQ multiplex PCR, and its TCRdb copy is limited to in-frame clones, with some not included. The top ten clones hold 1.2% of a sample with 1.5 million to 2.5 million clones, less than 95% of them seen once. Sequencing was carried out using naive CD8+ T cells sorted from blood. This TCR derives from a man younger than 35 in good health.

The CDR3 sequence is CAIVIGDEQYF. Written as DNA, the CDR3 is TGTGCCATAGTTATTGGGGACGAGCAGTACTTC. The rearrangement joins TRBV10-3 to TRBJ2-7; D ambiguous. Germline CDR1 ENHRY, CDR2 SYGVKD. The CDR3 consists of 11 residues. With 9 bases removed from V and 5 bases from J, the gap between germline ends came to 11 bases.